The next 14 T cell receptor beta chains were all read from a single sample in a study of blood T cell repertoires in COVID-19. Repertoires were generated with immunoSEQ multiplex PCR, while TCRdb's copy carries only in-frame clones and drops some. This sample yields around 100,000 clones, of which more than 80% are seen a single time; around 12% belongs to the top ten. The sample was peripheral blood. The source of these receptors is a human donor in a cohort sampled during active COVID-19.

The chain links TRBV19 to TRBJ1-2; D is unclear. CDR1 is LNHDA and CDR2 is SQIVND in the germline V gene (reference sequence). V was trimmed by 4 bases and J by 2 bases, leaving 11 bases between them. The CDR3 loop spans 14 amino acids. The CDR3 loop reads CASSRDQRNYGYTF. The CDR3 region has the DNA TGTGCCAGTAGTAGGGATCAGCGGAACTATGGCTACACCTTC.

The V gene is TRBV12-3 or TRBV12-4, the J gene TRBJ1-1; perhaps TRBD1 as D (6 bases). The CDR3 loop spans 13 amino acids. The V and J ends lost 5 bases and 1 base respectively, with 8 bases between them. CDR3 coding DNA: TGTGCCAGCAGTGAACAGGGGAACACTGAAGCTTTCTTT. Residues: CASSEQGNTEAFF.

V and J are TRBV6-5 and TRBJ2-7; TRBD1 matches 7 bases. The CDR3 runs 13 residues. V gave up 6 bases and J gave up 2 bases; unmatched junction bases: 4. The germline gives CDR1 MNHEY, CDR2 SVGAGI. The CDR3 DNA follows: TGTGCCAGCAGGGGGACAGTCACCTACGAGCAGTACTTC. Protein sequence: CASRGTVTYEQYF.

The chain employs TRBV19 and TRBJ2-4; 7 bases line up with TRBD1. Looked up from germline, CDR1 is LNHDA and CDR2 is SQIVND (reference sequence). This CDR3 is 16 amino acids long. J gave up 6 bases and V 3 bases, and 11 bases lay outside the gene matches. The CDR3 DNA reads TGTGCCAGTAGTATCGCCCGAAGACAGGGTGGAAACATTCAGTACTTC. It is translated as CASSIARRQGGNIQYF.

This chain uses TRBV29-1 with TRBJ1-1; TRBD1 agrees at 7 bases. The CDR3 contains 13 residues. Trimming took 7 bases from V and 6 from J; bases not matched to a gene: 11. Germline V gene lookup returns CDR1 SQVTM and CDR2 ANQGSEA. The CDR3 DNA follows: TGCAGCGGTACGACAGGGTTCATATCTGAAGCTTTCTTT. Its translation is CSGTTGFISEAFF.

This chain connects TRBV2 to TRBJ1-2, with D maybe TRBD1 (6 bases). CDR1 is SNHLY, CDR2 FYNNEI, per germline. V shed 4 bases and J shed 4 bases, with 10 bases lying between them. There are 13 residues in the CDR3. CDR3 residues: CASSAGAGYGYTF. The CDR3 region has the DNA TGTGCCAGCAGTGCAGGGGCGGGCTATGGCTACACCTTC.

The rearrangement links TRBV4-1 to TRBJ2-3, with a weak D call TRBD2 (5 bases). The CDR3 covers 15 residues. Per germline, CDR1 MGHRA and CDR2 YSYEKL. Trimming cost V 5 bases and J 0 bases, with 12 bases left between them. The CDR3 DNA reads TGCGCCAGCAGCAGCCGCGGGCCCAGCACAGATACGCAGTATTTT. Its translation is CASSSRGPSTDTQYF.

V is TRBV2 and J is TRBJ1-1; possible D gene TRBD1, 5 bases. The V gene lost 8 bases and the J gene lost 0 bases, with 16 bases spanning the gap. CDR3 size: 15 residues. The germline V gene has CDR1 SNHLY and CDR2 FYNNEI. The CDR3 region is CASHGARVMNTEAFF. CDR3 nucleotide sequence: TGTGCCAGCCATGGGGCGAGAGTAATGAACACTGAAGCTTTCTTT.

The rearrangement links TRBV5-4 to TRBJ1-2; 7 nucleotides line up with TRBD1. This CDR3 region has 14 residues. Unmatched junction bases numbered 6, after V lost 6 bases and J lost 1 base. Germline V gene lookup returns CDR1 SGHNT and CDR2 YYREEE (reference sequence). The chain's CDR3 is CASNLQGINYGYTF. CDR3 DNA: TGTGCCAGCAACTTACAGGGGATTAACTATGGCTACACCTTC.

The genes are TRBV9 and TRBJ2-7; the D gene is possibly TRBD2 (6 bases). CDR3 length: 13 amino acids. Trimming shortened V by 6 bases and J by 5 bases, and 15 bases separated the two germline ends. CDR1 is SGDLS and CDR2 is YYNGEE in the germline V gene. Written as DNA, the CDR3 is TGTGCCAGCAACCTGCGGGGAGTCCACGAGCAGTACTTC. Protein: CASNLRGVHEQYF.

The chain recombines TRBV27 with TRBJ1-5; D gene ambiguous. This CDR3 region has 16 residues. V lost 7 bases and J 0 bases, leaving 16 bases between the germline ends. In germline, CDR1 is MNHEY, CDR2 SMNVEV (reference sequence). CDR3 nucleotides: TGTGCCAGCATCACGGAGGCACAAAATAGCAATCAGCCCCAGCATTTT. The encoded protein is CASITEAQNSNQPQHF.

This sequence joins TRBV5-4 and TRBJ2-7; D possibly corresponds to TRBD1 (6 bases). The CDR3 extends over 14 amino acids. CDR1 and CDR2 from the germline V gene are SGHNT and YYREEE (reference sequence). Trimming took off 0 bases at V and 3 bases at J, with 10 bases between the two ends. CDR3 sequence (DNA): TGTGCCAGCAGCTTGGAGGCCAGGGGCTACGAGCAGTACTTC. It encodes CASSLEARGYEQYF.

This rearrangement joins TRBV2 to TRBJ2-7; 9 bases match TRBD1. V lost 7 bases to trimming and J lost 2 bases; unmatched junction nucleotides: 6. The CDR3 is 14 residues long. The germline gives CDR1 SNHLY, CDR2 FYNNEI. Here the CDR3 reads CASTSGTGTYEQYF. CDR3 bases: TGTGCCAGCACCTCGGGGACAGGGACCTACGAGCAGTACTTC.

The V call is TRBV30, the J call TRBJ1-5; 9 bases align to TRBD1. The germline V gene encodes CDR1 GTSNPN and CDR2 SVGIG (reference sequence). J gave up 4 bases and V 0 bases, and 7 bases lay outside the gene matches. This CDR3 is built from 16 residues. This CDR3 is CAWSVNFGQGNQPQHF. The CDR3 DNA reads as TGTGCCTGGAGTGTCAATTTCGGACAGGGGAATCAGCCCCAGCATTTT.